This T cell receptor (beta chain) was sequenced during a study of cytomegalovirus exposure and HLA in healthy donors. Worth noting for this clone: Its antigen is undetermined. A read error may account for a junction end that differs from germline.

PCR employed 60 Vbeta and 13 Jbeta primers. In the original processing: Later analysis identified tens of millions of unique TCR beta chains, 9 million to 12 million shared. TCRdb keeps only in-frame clones here, not all; method: immunoSEQ multiplex PCR. V and J calls and clone size come straight from that table; D and trimming were deduced from the DNA. The data show 99,000 or so clones, more than 80% seen once. Findings and limits, study-wide: Reportedly, TCR beta sequences accurately predicted HLA-A and HLA-B alleles in most subjects. Roughly uniform depth of sequencing across donors was assumed in presence/absence analyses.

The receptor comes from a man in his late teens or twenties in good health and CMV-seronegative. The sample consisted of PBMCs.

The CDR3 DNA is TGCGCCAGCAGCCAGGTTTCCGGGGGGACGAGGGGAGAGACCCAGCACTTC. Translating gives CASSQVSGGTRGETQHF. The genes are TRBV4-3 and TRBJ2-5; TRBD2 matches at 7 bases. This CDR3 is built from 17 residues. The germline V gene has CDR1 LGHNA and CDR2 YSLEER.